This entry lists 6 T cell receptor beta chains sequenced from one sample in a study of blood T cell repertoires in COVID-19. Sequencing used immunoSEQ multiplex PCR; TCRdb keeps in-frame clones, though not all of them. This table has approximately 130,000 clones, 80% to 85% appearing once. Material: peripheral blood. Receptors were obtained from a woman aged 55-75 years with active or convalescent COVID-19.

The chain is built from TRBV5-4 and TRBJ1-4; TRBD1 matches at 7 bases. The ends lost 3 bases at V and 5 bases at J; junction bases unmatched: 7. The CDR3 totals 15 residues. In germline, CDR1 is SGHNT, CDR2 YYREEE (reference sequence). In DNA, the CDR3 is TGTGCCAGCAGCTCTCGACAGGGACAAAATGAAAAACTGTTTTTT. It is translated as CASSSRQGQNEKLFF.

The genes are TRBV28 and TRBJ2-3, with 14 bases aligning to TRBD2. The V gene end was trimmed by 6 bases and the J gene end by 4 bases; junction bases not matched to a gene: 3. This CDR3 contains 15 residues. Germline values: CDR1 MDHEN, CDR2 SYDVKM. In DNA form, the CDR3 reads TGTGCCAGCAGCTGGACTAGCGGGGGGTCAGATACGCAGTATTTT. Amino acids: CASSWTSGGSDTQYF.

The chain has TRBV21-1 and TRBJ1-4. TRBV21-1 has pseudogene status. The CDR3 loop spans 13 amino acids. The CDR3 bases are TGTGCCAGCAGCAAAGGGAGGTACAAAAAACTGTTTTTT. It yields the protein CASSKGRYKKLFF.

The V and J genes are TRBV3-1 (or the pseudogene TRBV3-2) and TRBJ2-5; D possibly corresponds to TRBD2 (5 bases). The CDR3 extends over 14 amino acids. Trimming shortened V by 0 bases and J by 7 bases, and 12 bases separated the two germline ends. Germline assignment: CDR1 LGHDT and CDR2 YNNKEL (reference sequence). The CDR3 DNA is TGTGCCAGCAGCCAAGATCCGGGGTCCGGGACCCAGTACTTC. This encodes CASSQDPGSGTQYF.

The chain joins TRBV7-2 to TRBJ2-3; no definite D call. This CDR3 is built from 16 residues. CDR1 SGHTA and CDR2 FQGNSA come from the germline V gene. Trimming removed 7 bases from V and 5 bases from J, with 22 bases in between. CDR3 DNA sequence: TGTGCCAGCACCCCGAATCTGGGTTCTCGAGGAGATACGCAGTATTTT. This encodes CASTPNLGSRGDTQYF.

This clone was seen a handful of times. V and J are TRBV6-5 and TRBJ1-5; 8 nucleotides align to TRBD1. Germline CDR1 MNHEY, CDR2 SVGAGI. The CDR3 extends over 12 amino acids. J was trimmed by 7 bases and V by 10 bases; bases with no gene match: 6. The CDR3 is CATQGARQPQHF. The DNA for the CDR3 is TGTGCCACCCAGGGGGCGCGACAGCCCCAGCATTTT.